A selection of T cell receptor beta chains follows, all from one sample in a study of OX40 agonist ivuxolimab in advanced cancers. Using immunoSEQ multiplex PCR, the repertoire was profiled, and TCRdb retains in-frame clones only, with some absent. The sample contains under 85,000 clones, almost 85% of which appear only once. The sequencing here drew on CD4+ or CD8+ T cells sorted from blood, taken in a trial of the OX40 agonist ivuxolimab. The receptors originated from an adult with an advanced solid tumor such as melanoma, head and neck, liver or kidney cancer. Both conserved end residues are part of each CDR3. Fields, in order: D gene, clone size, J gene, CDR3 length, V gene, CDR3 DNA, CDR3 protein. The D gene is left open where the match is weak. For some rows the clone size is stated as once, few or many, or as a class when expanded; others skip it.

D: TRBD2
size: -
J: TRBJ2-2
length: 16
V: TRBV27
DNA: TGTGCCAGCAGTTTATACCCTAGCGGGGGCCCCGGGGAGCTGTTTTTT
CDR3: CASSLYPSGGPGELFF

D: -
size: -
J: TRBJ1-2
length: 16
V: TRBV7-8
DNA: TGTGCCAGCAGTACCGAGGCAGGGATCCGAAACTATGGCTACACCTTC
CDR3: CASSTEAGIRNYGYTF

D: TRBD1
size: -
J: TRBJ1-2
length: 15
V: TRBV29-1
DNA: TGCAGCGCCAGGGACAGGGGGCAACCTAACTATGGCTACACCTTC
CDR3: CSARDRGQPNYGYTF

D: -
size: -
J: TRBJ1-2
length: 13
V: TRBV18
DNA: TGTGCCAGCTCACCACCGTGGAGGGATGGCTACACCTTC
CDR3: CASSPPWRDGYTF

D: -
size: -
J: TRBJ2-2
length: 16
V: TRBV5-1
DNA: TGCGCCAGCAGCTTGAGGACCACAAGTAACACCGGGGAGCTGTTTTTT
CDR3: CASSLRTTSNTGELFF

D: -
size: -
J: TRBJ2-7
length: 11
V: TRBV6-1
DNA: TGTGCCAGCAGACAGGGTCCCGAGCAGTACTTC
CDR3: CASRQGPEQYF

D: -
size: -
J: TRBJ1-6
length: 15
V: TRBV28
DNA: TGTGCCAGCAGTTTATCTCGGCGGAGAAATTCACCCCTCCACTTT
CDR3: CASSLSRRRNSPLHF

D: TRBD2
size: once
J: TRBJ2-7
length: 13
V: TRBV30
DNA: TGTGCCTGGAGCACCGGGGGGGGCCGGGAGCAGTACTTC
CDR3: CAWSTGGGREQYF

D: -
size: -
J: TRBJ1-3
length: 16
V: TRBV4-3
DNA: TGCGCCAGCAGCTCCTCGTCGGGCCCTGGCGTCTACCCCATATATTTT
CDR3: CASSSSSGPGVYPIYF

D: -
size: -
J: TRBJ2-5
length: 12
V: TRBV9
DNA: TGTGCCAGCAGCGTAGGAGGGGAGACCCAGTACTTC
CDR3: CASSVGGETQYF

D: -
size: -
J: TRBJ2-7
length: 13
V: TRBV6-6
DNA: TGTGCCAGCAGTTACTCTCTTAGGAACGAGCAGTACTTC
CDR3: CASSYSLRNEQYF

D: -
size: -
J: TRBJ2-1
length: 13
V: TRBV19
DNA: TGTGCCAGTAGTGTCACAGGGTGGAATGAGCAGTTCTTC
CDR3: CASSVTGWNEQFF

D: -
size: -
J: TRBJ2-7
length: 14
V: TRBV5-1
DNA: TGCGCCAGCAGTACTATGGGGGCCTCCTACGAGCAGTACTTC
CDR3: CASSTMGASYEQYF

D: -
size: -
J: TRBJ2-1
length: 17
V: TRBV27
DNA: TGTGCCAGCAGCTCCCCATTCCGGAGCTCCTATAACAATGAGCAGTTCTTC
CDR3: CASSSPFRSSYNNEQFF

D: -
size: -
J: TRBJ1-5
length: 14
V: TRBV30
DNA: TGTGCCTGGTCCGGGGGGGGCCGCAATCAGCCCCAGCATTTT
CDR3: CAWSGGGRNQPQHF

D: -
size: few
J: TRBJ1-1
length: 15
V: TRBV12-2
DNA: TGTGCAAGTCGCTTAGAGGGACAGGGACCCACTGAAGCTTTCTTT
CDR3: CASRLEGQGPTEAFF

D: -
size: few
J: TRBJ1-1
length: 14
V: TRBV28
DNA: TGTGCCAGCAGCCCGCAGGGAGGGTTCACTGAAGCTTTCTTT
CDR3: CASSPQGGFTEAFF

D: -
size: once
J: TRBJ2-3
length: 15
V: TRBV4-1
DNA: TGCGCCAGCAGCCAAGACGGGCGGAGCACAGATACGCAGTATTTT
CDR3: CASSQDGRSTDTQYF

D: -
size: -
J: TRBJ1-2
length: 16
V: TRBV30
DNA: TGTGCCTGGAGTGTTTTACTCAGTGTTTTTAACTATGGCTACACCTTC
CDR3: CAWSVLLSVFNYGYTF

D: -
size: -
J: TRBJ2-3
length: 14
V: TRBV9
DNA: TGTGCCAGCAGTTTAGGGGCCCCATCAGATACGCAGTATTTT
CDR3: CASSLGAPSDTQYF

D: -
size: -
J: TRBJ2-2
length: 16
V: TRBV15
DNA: TGTGCCACCAGCAGGCCGACAGTTAATGATCCCGGGGAGCTGTTTTTT
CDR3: CATSRPTVNDPGELFF

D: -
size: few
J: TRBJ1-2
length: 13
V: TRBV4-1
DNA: TGCGCCAGCAGCCAAGACCGGGACTATGGCTACACCTTC
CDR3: CASSQDRDYGYTF

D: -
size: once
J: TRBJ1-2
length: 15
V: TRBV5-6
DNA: TGTGCCAGCAGCTTGGGCCCCACCCTTAACTATGGCTACACCTTC
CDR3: CASSLGPTLNYGYTF

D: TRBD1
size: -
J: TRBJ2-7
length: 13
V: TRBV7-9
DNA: TGTGCCAGCGGGGGACAGGGATCCTACGAGCAGTACTTC
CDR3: CASGGQGSYEQYF

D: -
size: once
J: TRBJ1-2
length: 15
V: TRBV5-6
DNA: TGTGCCAGCAGCGGAAGCGGGAGCAGTCGGTATGGCTACACCTTC
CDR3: CASSGSGSSRYGYTF

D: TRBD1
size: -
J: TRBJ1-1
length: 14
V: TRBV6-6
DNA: TGTGCCAGCAGTTACTCTAACAGGGGGACTGAAGCTTTCTTT
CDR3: CASSYSNRGTEAFF

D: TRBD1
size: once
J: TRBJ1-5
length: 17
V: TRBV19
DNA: TGTGCCAGTACAGCAACCCAGGGACAGCGAAACAATCAGCCCCAGCATTTT
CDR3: CASTATQGQRNNQPQHF